In this sample, the clone carrying this T cell receptor beta chain turned up once. The CDR3 loop spans 14 amino acids. Between the trimmed V and J ends, which lost 5 bases and 7 bases, there was a span of 15 bases. Germline V gene sequence: CDR1 GTSNPN, CDR2 SVGIG (reference sequence). The authors' processing: Reference gene primer amplification in the assay estimated nucleated cell counts. This table comes from immunoSEQ multiplex PCR, and its TCRdb copy is limited to in-frame clones, with some not included. That table gives V, J and clone size, and the DNA gave D and trimming. The table includes 150,000 to 200,000 clones, 75% to 80% detected once. This sample stems from a study of blood T cell repertoires in COVID-19. Study-wide background: The United States, Italy and Spain supplied acute and convalescent COVID-19 samples. The analysed material was cDNA or gDNA that came from T cells, B-cell-depleted T cells, or PBMCs.

The chain carries TRBV30 and TRBJ1-6, with D perhaps TRBD1 (5 bases). The sequence came from a woman in her fifties or sixties with active or convalescent COVID-19. The sequenced sample consisted of peripheral blood. As DNA, the CDR3 is TGTGCCTGGTGTCCAGGACATGAAAATTCACCCCTCCACTTT. It yields the protein CAWCPGHENSPLHF.